The clone carrying this TCR beta chain was picked up one time. V dropped 9 bases and J dropped 6 bases, with 16 bases sitting between them. Germline CDR1 is SGHDN and CDR2 is FVKESK. The CDR3 contains 13 residues. The method was immunoSEQ multiplex PCR; TCRdb's version includes in-frame clones alone and lacks a portion of them. The sample consists of roughly 100,000 clones, 84% of them appearing once. These data belong to a study of blood T cell repertoires in COVID-19. The source is a man between 35 and 55 years old with active or convalescent COVID-19. The sample taken for sequencing was peripheral blood. V gene TRBV14 combines with J gene TRBJ2-3, with D tentatively TRBD1 (6 bases). CDR3 sequence reads: CASAGDFPDTQYF. The CDR3, as DNA: TGTGCCAGTGCAGGGGATTTTCCGGATACGCAGTATTTT.